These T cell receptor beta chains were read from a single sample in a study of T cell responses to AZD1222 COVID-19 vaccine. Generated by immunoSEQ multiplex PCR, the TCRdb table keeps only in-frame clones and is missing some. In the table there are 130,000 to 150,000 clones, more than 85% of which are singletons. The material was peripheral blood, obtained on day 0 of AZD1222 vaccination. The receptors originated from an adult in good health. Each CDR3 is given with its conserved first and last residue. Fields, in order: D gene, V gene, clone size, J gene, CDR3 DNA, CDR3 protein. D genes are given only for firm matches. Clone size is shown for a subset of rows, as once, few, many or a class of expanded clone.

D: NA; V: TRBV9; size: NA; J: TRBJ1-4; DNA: TGTGCCAGCAGCCGGGACGGCGAAAAACTGTTTTTT; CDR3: CASSRDGEKLFF
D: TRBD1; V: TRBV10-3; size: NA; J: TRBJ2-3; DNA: TGTGCCATCAGGAGGACAGGGGATTTGTTAGATACGCAGTATTTT; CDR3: CAIRRTGDLLDTQYF
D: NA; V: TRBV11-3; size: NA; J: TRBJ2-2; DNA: TGTGCCAGCAGCTTAGACGTTATCAACACCGGGGAGCTGTTTTTT; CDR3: CASSLDVINTGELFF
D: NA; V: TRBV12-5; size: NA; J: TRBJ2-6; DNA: TGTGCTAGTGGTTTTACGGGGATTGGGGGCGTTTTTTCTGGGGCCAACGTCCTGACTTTC; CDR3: CASGFTGIGGVFSGANVLTF
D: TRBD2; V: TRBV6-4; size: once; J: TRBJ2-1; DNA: TGTGCCAGCAGTGACCCCGATAAATCCCGGAGAGGGACTAGCTACTACAATGAGCAGTTCTTC; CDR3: CASSDPDKSRRGTSYYNEQFF
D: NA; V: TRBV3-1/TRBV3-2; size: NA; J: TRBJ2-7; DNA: TGTGCCAGCAGCCCAAATATGGCCGAGCAGTACTTC; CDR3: CASSPNMAEQYF
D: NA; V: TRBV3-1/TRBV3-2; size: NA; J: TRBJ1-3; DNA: TGTGCCAGCAGCCAGAGTCCGGTCTACTCTGGAAACACCATATATTTT; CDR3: CASSQSPVYSGNTIYF
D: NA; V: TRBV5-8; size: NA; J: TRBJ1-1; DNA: TGTGCCAGCAGCTTGGGGAAGGCCCCAATCTTT; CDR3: CASSLGKAPIF
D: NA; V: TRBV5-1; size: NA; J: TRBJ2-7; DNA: TGCGCCAGCAGGGTCCAGGGTAATTCCCACGAGCAGTACTTC; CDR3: CASRVQGNSHEQYF
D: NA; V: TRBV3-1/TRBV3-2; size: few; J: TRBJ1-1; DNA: TGTGCCAGCAGCCTGATAAGCATGGGCACTGAAGCTTTCTTT; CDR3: CASSLISMGTEAFF
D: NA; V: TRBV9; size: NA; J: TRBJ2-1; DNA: TGTGCCAGCAGCCCCGGGCCCTACAATGAGCAGTTCTTC; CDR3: CASSPGPYNEQFF
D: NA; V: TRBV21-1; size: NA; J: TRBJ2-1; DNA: TGTGCCAGCAGCGAAAGCGGGATAGTCAGTTACAATGAGCAGTTCTTC; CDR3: CASSESGIVSYNEQFF
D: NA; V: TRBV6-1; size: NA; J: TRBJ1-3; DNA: TGTGCCAGCAGTGAATTTGGAAACACCATATATTTT; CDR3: CASSEFGNTIYF
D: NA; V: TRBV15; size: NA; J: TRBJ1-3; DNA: TGTGCCACCAGCGAGACAGTAGCTGGAAACACCATATATTTT; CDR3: CATSETVAGNTIYF
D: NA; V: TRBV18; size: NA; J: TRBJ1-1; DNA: TGTGCCAGCTCACCTATAAGGAACGAGAACACTGAAGCTTTCTTT; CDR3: CASSPIRNENTEAFF
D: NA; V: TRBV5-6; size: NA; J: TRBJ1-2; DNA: TGTGCCAGCAGCTTCAGGGACCTTTGGTATGGCTACACCTTC; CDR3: CASSFRDLWYGYTF
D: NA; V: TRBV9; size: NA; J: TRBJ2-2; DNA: TGTGCCAGCAGCTCAGCGACCGGGGAGCTGTTTTTT; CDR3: CASSSATGELFF
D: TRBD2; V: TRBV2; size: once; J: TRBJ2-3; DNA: TGTGCCAGAAGTGACCCTTTAGCGGGAGGCACAGATACGCAGTATTTT; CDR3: CARSDPLAGGTDTQYF
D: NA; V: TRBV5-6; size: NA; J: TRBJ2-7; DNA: TGTGCCAGCAGCTTGGTGCAGAGCTACGAGCAGTACTTC; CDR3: CASSLVQSYEQYF
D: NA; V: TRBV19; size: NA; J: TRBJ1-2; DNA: TGTGCCAGTAGTATAGATCTCCGAAACTATGGCTACACCTTC; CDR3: CASSIDLRNYGYTF
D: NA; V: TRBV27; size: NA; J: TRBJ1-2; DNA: TGTGCCAGCAGTTTACAGGGCGAGTCTGGCTACACCTTC; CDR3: CASSLQGESGYTF
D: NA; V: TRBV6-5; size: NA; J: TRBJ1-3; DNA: TGTGCCAGCAGCGGGACACTCTCTGGAAACACCATATATTTT; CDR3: CASSGTLSGNTIYF
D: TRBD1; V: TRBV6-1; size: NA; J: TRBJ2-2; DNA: TGTGCCAGCAGTGTATTCCGGGACAGTATAACCGGGGAGCTGTTTTTT; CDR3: CASSVFRDSITGELFF
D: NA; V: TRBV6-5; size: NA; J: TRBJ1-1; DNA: TGTGCCAGCAATACTTGGGGACATTACACTGAAGCTTTCTTT; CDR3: CASNTWGHYTEAFF
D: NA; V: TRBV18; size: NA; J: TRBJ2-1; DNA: TGTGCCAGCTCACCAGGGGATGAGCAGTTCTTC; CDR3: CASSPGDEQFF
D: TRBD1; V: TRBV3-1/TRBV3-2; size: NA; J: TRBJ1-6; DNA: TGTGCCAGCAGCCGGGACTCTACAGGGGGGAATTCACCCCTCCACTTT; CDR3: CASSRDSTGGNSPLHF
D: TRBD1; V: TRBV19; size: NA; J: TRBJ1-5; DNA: TGTGCCAGTAGTTCCGGGACAGGGTTCCCTGGGGTTCAGCCCCAGCATTTT; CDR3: CASSSGTGFPGVQPQHF
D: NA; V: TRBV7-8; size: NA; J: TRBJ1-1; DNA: TGTGCCAGCAGCCCGAAACTTCGGGAGCCCACTGAAGCTTTCTTT; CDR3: CASSPKLREPTEAFF
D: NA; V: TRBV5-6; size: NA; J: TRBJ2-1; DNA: TGTGCCAGCAGCTTATACGCCAGGGGGGTCTCGGACAATGAGCAGTTCTTC; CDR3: CASSLYARGVSDNEQFF
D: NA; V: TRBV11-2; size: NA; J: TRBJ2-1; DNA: TGTGCCAGCAGAAACTCACGCTCCTACAATGAGCAGTTCTTC; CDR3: CASRNSRSYNEQFF
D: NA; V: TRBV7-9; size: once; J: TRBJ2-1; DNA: TGTGCCAGCAGCCGTCGACAGTACAATGAGCAGTTCTTC; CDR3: CASSRRQYNEQFF
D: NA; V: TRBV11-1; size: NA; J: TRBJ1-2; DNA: TGTGCCAGCAGCTACGGGGCAGGGCCCTATGGCTACACCTTC; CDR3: CASSYGAGPYGYTF
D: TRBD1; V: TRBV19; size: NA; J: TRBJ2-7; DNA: TGTGCCAGTAGTAACCGGAGACAGGGGTCCGAGCAGTACTTC; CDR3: CASSNRRQGSEQYF
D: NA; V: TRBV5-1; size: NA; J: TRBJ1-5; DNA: TGCGCCAGCAGCCCTTATGCGGGCAGGGATCAGCCCCAGCATTTT; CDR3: CASSPYAGRDQPQHF
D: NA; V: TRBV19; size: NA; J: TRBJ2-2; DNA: TGTGCCAGTAGTATAGTGGCAAACACCGGGGAGCTGTTTTTT; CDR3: CASSIVANTGELFF
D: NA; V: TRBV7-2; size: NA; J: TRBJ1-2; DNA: TGTGCCAGCAGCTTAATGTTAGCAGACTATGGCTACACCTTC; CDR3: CASSLMLADYGYTF
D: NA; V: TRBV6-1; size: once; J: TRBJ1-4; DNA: TGTGCCAGCAGTGAAAGGGTGGAAAGGACCCAAAAACTGTTTTTT; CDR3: CASSERVERTQKLFF
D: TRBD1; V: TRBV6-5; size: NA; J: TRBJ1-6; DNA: TGTGCCAGCAGGAACAGGGACAGCTATAATTCACCCCTCCACTTT; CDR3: CASRNRDSYNSPLHF
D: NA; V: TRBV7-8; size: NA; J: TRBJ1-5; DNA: TGTGCCAGCAGCCCAAGCAGATGGGGCAATCAGCCCCAGCATTTT; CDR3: CASSPSRWGNQPQHF
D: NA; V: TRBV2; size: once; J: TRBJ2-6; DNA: TGTGCCAGCAGTGGACCGACTCGATTGGCCAACGTCCTGACTTTC; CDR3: CASSGPTRLANVLTF